These T cell receptor beta chains were read from a single sample in a study of cytomegalovirus exposure and HLA in healthy donors. TCRdb's copy holds only in-frame clones and misses some; the assay was immunoSEQ multiplex PCR. This table has about 310,000 clones, roughly 88% appearing once. The sequencing input was PBMCs. These receptors were obtained from a man aged 30 to 45 in good health and CMV-seronegative. Each CDR3 is given with its conserved first and last residue. D genes are given only for firm matches. A clone size is listed for some rows: how often the clone was seen (once, few, many), or a class if it is expanded.

V	size	length	D	J	CDR3	DNA
TRBV13	NA	14	TRBD1	TRBJ2-7	CASSPPGQGGEQYF	TGTGCCAGCAGTCCCCCGGGACAGGGGGGCGAGCAGTACTTC
TRBV27	NA	13	NA	TRBJ1-5	CASSLLPDQPQHF	TGTGCCAGCAGTTTACTCCCTGATCAGCCCCAGCATTTT
TRBV7-9	NA	14	NA	TRBJ2-7	CASSTAGASYEQYF	TGTGCCAGCAGCACTGCTGGGGCGTCCTACGAGCAGTACTTC
TRBV7-9	NA	17	NA	TRBJ2-3	CASSLHSGVVSTDTQYF	TGTGCCAGCAGCTTACATTCTGGAGTAGTCAGCACAGATACGCAGTATTTT
TRBV5-6	NA	15	NA	TRBJ1-2	CASSLVGRELYGYTF	TGTGCCAGCAGCTTGGTGGGGCGGGAGCTCTATGGCTACACCTTC
TRBV6-6	NA	14	TRBD1	TRBJ1-5	CASSGQGSNQPQHF	TGTGCCAGCAGTGGACAGGGTAGCAATCAGCCCCAGCATTTT
TRBV4-1	NA	16	NA	TRBJ2-1	CASSQGSRSSYNEQFF	TGCGCCAGCAGCCAAGGATCTAGGAGCTCCTACAATGAGCAGTTCTTC
TRBV25-1	once	16	TRBD1	TRBJ2-2	CASSESGTVNTGELFF	TGTGCCAGCAGCGAATCCGGGACAGTAAACACCGGGGAGCTGTTTTTT
TRBV7-9	NA	13	NA	TRBJ1-2	CASSLGAMDGYTF	TGTGCCAGCAGCTTAGGGGCCATGGATGGCTACACCTTC
TRBV11-1	NA	15	TRBD1	TRBJ1-1	CASSPDRGRNTEAFF	TGTGCCAGCAGTCCGGACAGGGGACGAAACACTGAAGCTTTCTTT
TRBV11-2	few	11	NA	TRBJ2-7	CASSSQWEQYF	TGTGCCAGCAGTTCGCAGTGGGAGCAGTACTTC
TRBV4-2	NA	15	TRBD2	TRBJ2-1	CASSQGLADYNEQFF	TGTGCCAGCAGCCAAGGACTAGCGGACTACAATGAGCAGTTCTTC
TRBV2	NA	12	NA	TRBJ1-3	CAKGQPRNTIYF	TGTGCCAAAGGACAGCCTCGAAACACCATATATTTT
TRBV5-1	few	14	TRBD1	TRBJ1-2	CASSLQGQLYGYTF	TGCGCCAGCAGCCTCCAGGGACAGCTATATGGCTACACCTTC
TRBV2	NA	15	TRBD2	TRBJ2-1	CASSEGLAGEDEQFF	TGTGCCAGCAGTGAAGGACTAGCGGGGGAGGATGAGCAGTTCTTC
TRBV30	NA	11	NA	TRBJ2-3	CAYLTGDTQYF	TGTGCCTATCTGACAGGTGATACGCAGTATTTT
TRBV18	NA	15	NA	TRBJ1-1	CASSPGSGGNTEAFF	TGTGCCAGCTCACCGGGTTCCGGGGGGAACACTGAAGCTTTCTTT
TRBV29-1	NA	13	TRBD2	TRBJ2-5	CSAARAGGETQYF	TGCAGCGCCGCCAGGGCGGGGGGAGAGACCCAGTACTTC
TRBV28	NA	12	NA	TRBJ2-5	CASFSSKETQYF	TGTGCCAGCTTTAGCAGCAAAGAGACCCAGTACTTC
TRBV19	NA	16	NA	TRBJ2-1	CASSSQGLSSYNEQFF	TGTGCCAGTAGTTCTCAGGGGCTAAGCTCCTACAATGAGCAGTTCTTC
TRBV9	NA	14	NA	TRBJ1-2	CASSARGGNYGYTF	TGTGCCAGCAGCGCCCGGGGGGGTAACTATGGCTACACCTTC